This passage covers 18 T cell receptor beta chains from one sample sequenced in a study of blood T cell repertoires in COVID-19. This table comes from immunoSEQ multiplex PCR, and its TCRdb copy is limited to in-frame clones, with some not included. The data hold approximately 100,000 clones, with approximately 80% observed a single time. Input material: peripheral blood. Receptors originate from a woman aged 60 to 75 with acute or convalescent COVID-19.

The chain links TRBV28 to TRBJ1-6; tentative D call: TRBD1 (5 bases). This CDR3 contains 16 residues. Trimming removed 7 bases at V and 9 bases at J, with 22 bases between. Germline V gene data show CDR1 as MDHEN and CDR2 as SYDVKM. CDR3 loop: CASTYGGGSISSPLHF. DNA for the CDR3: TGTGCCAGCACCTACGGCGGGGGGTCTATCAGTTCACCCCTCCACTTT.

This chain joins TRBV3-1 (or the pseudogene TRBV3-2) and TRBJ2-1, with D hard to call. The CDR3 totals 15 residues. V was trimmed by 0 bases and J by 0 bases, leaving 6 bases between them. Germline CDR1 and CDR2: LGHDT and YNNKEL (reference sequence). CDR3 nucleotide sequence: TGTGCCAGCAGCCAAGATTCAGGCTCCTACAATGAGCAGTTCTTC. This codes for CASSQDSGSYNEQFF.

The chain recombines TRBV7-9 with TRBJ1-1, with a weak D call TRBD1 (5 bases). Trimming cost V 1 base and J 3 bases, with 15 bases left between them. This CDR3 is 16 amino acids long. Germline V CDR1 and CDR2: SEHNR, FQNEAQ (reference sequence). This CDR3 is CASSLGAGGGYTEAFF. The CDR3 DNA sequence: TGTGCCAGCAGCTTAGGGGCTGGGGGAGGGTACACTGAAGCTTTCTTT.

The chain combines TRBV5-1 with TRBJ2-2; 8 bases agree with TRBD2. The CDR3 length is 14 residues. Germline V gene data show CDR1 as SGHRS and CDR2 as YFSETQ. J gave up 3 bases and V 3 bases, and 1 base lay outside the gene matches. This chain's CDR3 is CASSSGGDTGELFF. The CDR3 region has the DNA TGCGCCAGCAGCTCCGGGGGGGACACCGGGGAGCTGTTTTTT.

The chain uses TRBV28 and TRBJ2-1; tentative D call: TRBD2 (6 bases). CDR1 MDHEN and CDR2 SYDVKM come from the germline V gene. Between the trimmed V and J ends, which lost 6 bases and 1 base, there was a span of 25 bases. The CDR3 contains 19 residues. CDR3: CASSSPGSGPQRSYNEQFF. CDR3 bases: TGTGCCAGCAGCTCCCCGGGGAGCGGGCCTCAGAGGTCCTACAATGAGCAGTTCTTC. Drawing the rest from reference TRBV28 and TRBJ2-1, the complete variable domain is DVKVTQSSRYLVKRTGEKVFLECVQDMDHENMFWYRQDPGLGLRLIYFSYDVKMKEKGDIPEGYSVSREKKERFSLILESASTNQTSMYLCASSSPGSGPQRSYNEQFFGPGTRLTVL.

The chain employs TRBV5-1 and TRBJ2-3, with D perhaps TRBD1 (6 bases). CDR1 SGHRS and CDR2 YFSETQ come from the germline V gene. The V end lost 5 bases, the J end lost 4 bases, and 17 bases lay between the germline ends. The CDR3 runs 15 residues. In nucleotides, the CDR3 is TGCGCCAGCAGGCGACAGGCGGAGTACCCAGATACGCAGTATTTT. It encodes CASRRQAEYPDTQYF.

The chain uses TRBV19 and TRBJ1-5; no clear D. The CDR3 sequence is 13 residues long. Trimming removed 7 bases at V and 4 bases at J, with 11 bases between. Per germline, CDR1 LNHDA and CDR2 SQIVND (reference sequence). The CDR3 is CASNPAGNQPQHF. CDR3 bases: TGTGCCAGTAACCCGGCGGGGAATCAGCCCCAGCATTTT.

The J gene is TRBJ1-4, the V gene TRBV7-8; D is perhaps TRBD1 (5 bases). Germline loops: CDR1 SGHVS, CDR2 FQNEAQ. CDR3 length equals 16 residues. Trimming pared 3 bases from V and 0 bases from J, leaving 11 bases between. CDR3 sequence (DNA): TGTGCCAGCAGCTTCAGACGGACAACAACTAATGAAAAACTGTTTTTT. As protein: CASSFRRTTTNEKLFF.

CDR3 DNA sequence: TGCGCCAGCAGCGCCGGGACAGGGGGCTCTTCCTATGGCTACACCTTC. This sequence encodes CASSAGTGGSSYGYTF. The chain links TRBV5-1 to TRBJ1-2; 12 bases match TRBD1. This CDR3 has 16 residues. CDR1 and CDR2 from the germline V gene are SGHRS and YFSETQ. V shed 4 bases, J shed 4 bases, and the junction held 8 bases outside the gene matches.

The chain couples TRBV27 to TRBJ2-7; weak D call: TRBD1 (7 bases). The CDR3 is 16 amino acids. The V and J ends lost 5 bases and 2 bases respectively, with 19 bases between them. Germline CDR1 reads MNHEY; CDR2 reads SMNVEV (reference sequence). The CDR3 nucleotides read TGTGCCAGCAGTCGGACAGGCGGGACGGCTACCTACGAGCAGTACTTC. This translates into CASSRTGGTATYEQYF.

The chain carries TRBV6-4 and TRBJ2-1; possibly TRBD1 for D (6 bases). In germline, CDR1 is MRHNA, CDR2 SNTAGT. The CDR3 is 13 residues long. Trimming took 9 bases from V and 10 from J, leaving 19 bases between them. CDR3 nucleotide sequence: TGTGCCAGGGGGGCAGGGTCCGGTAACGAGCAGTTCTTC. Residues: CARGAGSGNEQFF.

This clone has only one observation. The rearrangement joins TRBV27 to TRBJ1-1; TRBD1 aligns across 7 bases. V lost 5 bases and J lost 5; bases outside the gene matches: 8. The CDR3 sequence is 14 residues long. CDR1 is MNHEY, CDR2 SMNVEV, per germline (reference sequence). CDR3 nucleotides: TGTGCCAGCAGTCTGAGGCCGACAGGGACTGAAGCTTTCTTT. Residues: CASSLRPTGTEAFF.

The chain carries TRBV5-5 and TRBJ1-2; D call uncertain. Germline V gives CDR1 SGHKS, CDR2 YYEKEE (reference sequence). The CDR3 has 15 residues. V was shortened by 0 bases and J by 10 bases, with 19 bases between the two germline ends. The CDR3 region is CASSLDGRRGGDYTF. As DNA, the CDR3 is TGTGCCAGCAGCTTGGACGGCCGTCGTGGCGGAGACTACACCTTC.

In its sample, this clone was seen once. The V and J genes are TRBV20-1 and TRBJ2-3, with D uncertain. The ends were cut back, 3 bases at V and 4 bases at J, with 14 bases in the middle. Germline CDR1 reads DFQATT; CDR2 reads SNEGSKA (reference sequence). CDR3 size: 14 residues. The CDR3 nucleotides are TGCAGTGCTAGTTTCACATTTCCACCAGATACGCAGTATTTT. It translates to CSASFTFPPDTQYF.

The rearrangement links TRBV5-1 to TRBJ2-3; possible D gene TRBD1, 6 bases. There are 14 residues in the CDR3. Trimming took 4 bases from V and 2 from J, leaving 11 bases between them. The germline V gene encodes CDR1 SGHRS and CDR2 YFSETQ. The CDR3 here is CASSPGQPTDTQYF. CDR3 sequence (DNA): TGCGCCAGCAGCCCGGGACAACCCACAGATACGCAGTATTTT.

The count of this clone is one. The rearrangement uses TRBV28 and TRBJ1-2; D not resolved. Trimming cost V 1 base and J 2 bases, with 5 bases left between them. CDR1 MDHEN and CDR2 SYDVKM come from the germline V gene. The length of the CDR3 is 13 residues. This chain's CDR3 is CASSLSHNYGYTF. CDR3 in DNA: TGTGCCAGCAGTTTATCACACAACTATGGCTACACCTTC.

This clone is a singleton in its sample. The chain links TRBV6-5 to TRBJ1-4; TRBD1 is a possible D gene (5 bases). The ends were cut back, 5 bases at V and 0 bases at J, with 7 bases in the middle. This CDR3 region has 14 residues. Germline CDR1 is MNHEY and CDR2 is SVGAGI. This CDR3 is CASSMTATNEKLFF. The DNA for the CDR3 is TGTGCCAGCAGTATGACAGCAACTAATGAAAAACTGTTTTTT.

The CDR3 here is CASSSPGLGGFTGELFF. Written as DNA, the CDR3 is TGCGCCAGCAGCTCCCCGGGACTCGGGGGGTTCACCGGGGAGCTGTTTTTT. V and J are TRBV5-1 and TRBJ2-2; 7 bases are shared with TRBD2. The CDR3 has 17 amino acids. In germline, CDR1 is SGHRS, CDR2 YFSETQ. V trimming: 3 bases; J trimming: 4 bases; junction bases outside the gene matches: 12.